The T cell receptor beta chain under discussion was sequenced for a study of follicular helper T cells after annual influenza vaccination. Study-level information: Some donors were sampled over the 2013-2014, 2014-2015 and 2015-2016 vaccinations.

Time point described: 2015-2016 season, pre-vaccination. Excluded were substance abuse, HIV/AIDS, active cancer, immunomodulatory drugs and active illness. TCRdb keeps only in-frame clones here, not all; method: immunoSEQ multiplex PCR. This table has about 5,000 clones, approximately 85% appearing once. Losses at the gene ends were 7 bases for V and 4 bases for J; bases not matched to a gene: 10. Per germline, CDR1 SGHRS and CDR2 YFSETQ. The CDR3 sequence is 14 residues long. The origin of this receptor is an adult who received the influenza vaccine. The sample consisted of CXCR5+ CD38- circulating T follicular helper cells from blood, taken on the day of influenza vaccination. The subset: circulating Tfh, non-naive CD4+CXCR5+PD-1+ (ICOS+CD38+ or ICOS-CD38-). The chain links TRBV5-1 to TRBJ2-5; the match to TRBD1 covers 7 bases. CDR3 nucleotides: TGCGCCAGCCAAGGACAGGTCTTAGGAGAGACCCAGTACTTC. It encodes CASQGQVLGETQYF. Combining the CDR3 with reference TRBV5-1 and TRBJ2-5 gives the whole variable domain KAGVTQTPRYLIKTRGQQVTLSCSPISGHRSVSWYQQTPGQGLQFLFEYFSETQRNKGNFPGRFSGRQFSNSRSEMNVSTLELGDSALYLCASQGQVLGETQYFGPGTRLLVL.